This passage covers 32 T cell receptor beta chains from one sample sequenced in a study of cytotoxic CD8 clonotypes in ibrutinib-treated CLL. Generated by immunoSEQ multiplex PCR, the TCRdb table keeps only in-frame clones and is missing some. The repertoire holds 40,000 to 60,000 clones, with approximately 50% as singletons. The sample was PBMCs, taken after 12 months of ibrutinib treatment. The receptors were sampled from a human donor with chronic lymphocytic leukemia.

The chain links TRBV5-1 to TRBJ1-4; no clear D gene. V lost 5 bases and J lost 0, with 11 bases in between. Germline values: CDR1 SGHRS, CDR2 YFSETQ. The CDR3 spans 15 residues. In DNA form, the CDR3 reads TGCGCCAGCAGGGGCGACGGAGCAACTAATGAAAAACTGTTTTTT. This encodes CASRGDGATNEKLFF.

This clone was recorded a few times. V usage is TRBV6-1 and J usage is TRBJ1-3; TRBD1 matches 7 bases. V trimming: 4 bases; J trimming: 0 bases; junction bases outside the gene matches: 3. Germline CDR1 MNHNS, CDR2 SASEGT. The CDR3 is 15 amino acids. For the CDR3, the DNA is TGTGCCAGCAGTGTAACAGGGGTCTCTGGAAACACCATATATTTT. It is translated as CASSVTGVSGNTIYF.

This chain links TRBV18 with TRBJ1-2; the D gene is possibly TRBD1 (6 bases). This CDR3 contains 17 residues. Germline V lookup: CDR1 KGHSH, CDR2 LQKENI. V gave up 0 bases and J gave up 0 bases, with 14 bases separating them. The CDR3 protein is CASSPPARTAANYGYTF. CDR3 DNA sequence: TGTGCCAGCTCACCACCAGCTCGGACAGCCGCTAACTATGGCTACACCTTC. Supplemented by reference TRBV18 and TRBJ1-2, the full variable domain reads NAGVMQNPRHLVRRRGQEARLRCSPMKGHSHVYWYRQLPEEGLKFMVYLQKENIIDESGMPKERFSAEFPKEGPSILRIQQVVRGDSAAYFCASSPPARTAANYGYTFGSGTRLTVV.

The CDR3 reads CATGDYEQYF. The CDR3 nucleotides are TGTGCCACCGGGGACTACGAGCAGTACTTC. The chain employs TRBV6-1 and TRBJ2-7; D perhaps matches TRBD2 (5 bases). V was clipped by 10 bases and J by 3 bases, with 7 bases between them. This CDR3 has 10 amino acids. Germline CDR1 reads MNHNS; CDR2 reads SASEGT.

The chain combines TRBV4-1 with TRBJ1-5; the D gene is possibly TRBD1 (6 bases). The CDR3 extends over 16 amino acids. Per germline, CDR1 MGHRA and CDR2 YSYEKL. V was pared by 0 bases and J by 7 bases, with 16 bases between. DNA of the CDR3: TGCGCCAGCAGCCAAGATCCTACAGGGCTCTGGCAGCCCCAGCATTTT. This encodes CASSQDPTGLWQPQHF.

The CDR3 is CASSSRPGTEAFF. CDR3 DNA sequence: TGTGCCAGCAGTTCTAGGCCGGGCACTGAAGCTTTCTTT. The chain joins TRBV7-3 to TRBJ1-1, with D uncertain. Trimming pared 6 bases from V and 4 bases from J, leaving 12 bases between. CDR1 and CDR2 from the germline V gene are SGHTA and FQGTGA. The CDR3 sequence is 13 residues long.

CDR3 in amino acids: CASSIPGAGGGDTEAFF. The CDR3 bases are TGTGCCAGTAGTATACCAGGGGCCGGAGGGGGCGATACTGAAGCTTTCTTT. The genes are TRBV19 and TRBJ1-1, with TRBD1 matching over 7 bases. The junction had 14 bases not matched to a gene; V was cut back by 2 bases and J by 5 bases. The CDR3 has 17 amino acids. The V gene's germline CDR1 is LNHDA and CDR2 SQIVND (reference sequence).

The chain links TRBV2 to TRBJ1-5; TRBD1 agrees at 9 bases. This CDR3 is 15 amino acids long. CDR1 and CDR2 (germline): SNHLY, FYNNEI. The junction had 7 bases not matched to a gene; V was cut back by 4 bases and J by 6 bases. The CDR3 DNA is TGTGCCAGCAGTGGCGGGACAGGGTCCGGTCAGCCCCAGCATTTT. Amino acid sequence: CASSGGTGSGQPQHF. Together with reference TRBV2 and TRBJ1-5, the CDR3 gives the full variable domain: EPEVTQTPSHQVTQMGQEVILRCVPISNHLYFYWYRQILGQKVEFLVSFYNNEISEKSEIFDDQFSVERPDGSNFTLKIRSTKLEDSAMYFCASSGGTGSGQPQHFGDGTRLSIL.

V and J are TRBV7-9 and TRBJ1-4; no clear D gene. The V end lost 0 bases, the J end lost 8 bases, and 4 bases lay between the germline ends. The CDR3 has 12 residues. Looked up from germline, CDR1 is SEHNR and CDR2 is FQNEAQ (reference sequence). DNA of the CDR3: TGTGCCAGCAGCTTAGCGCGAGAAAAACTGTTTTTT. Translating it yields CASSLAREKLFF. The whole variable domain, remainder taken from reference TRBV7-9 and TRBJ1-4, is DTGVSQNPRHKITKRGQNVTFRCDPISEHNRLYWYRQTLGQGPEFLTYFQNEAQLEKSRLLSDRFSAERPKGSFSTLEIQRTEQGDSAMYLCASSLAREKLFFGSGTQLSVL.

The gene calls are TRBV29-1 and TRBJ2-4; 7 positions match TRBD2. The CDR3 extends over 15 amino acids. V trimming: 7 bases; J trimming: 0 bases; junction bases outside the gene matches: 9. Germline V CDR1 and CDR2: SQVTM, ANQGSEA. CDR3 nucleotide sequence: TGCAGCGCGAAGATAGCGGGTCTAGCCAAAAACATTCAGTACTTC. Translation gives CSAKIAGLAKNIQYF.

The chain couples TRBV5-6 to TRBJ2-3; 10 nucleotides line up with TRBD1. The junction had 9 bases not matched to a gene; V was cut back by 6 bases and J by 5 bases. Per the germline V gene, CDR1 is SGHDT and CDR2 is YYEEEE. The CDR3 is 15 residues long. Here the CDR3 reads CASTHKGQGRDTQYF. The DNA of the CDR3 is TGTGCCAGCACTCACAAGGGACAGGGGAGAGATACGCAGTATTTT.

This clone was seen ten or more times. The genes are TRBV9 and TRBJ2-3; no firm D call. The CDR3 extends over 15 amino acids. The germline V gene encodes CDR1 SGDLS and CDR2 YYNGEE. V dropped 0 bases and J dropped 0 bases, with 8 bases sitting between them. The CDR3 region is CASSVVASSTDTQYF. The CDR3 DNA sequence: TGTGCCAGCAGCGTAGTCGCTTCTAGCACAGATACGCAGTATTTT.

The V gene is TRBV28, the J gene TRBJ2-5; 12 positions agree with TRBD1. This CDR3 region has 15 residues. Germline V lookup: CDR1 MDHEN, CDR2 SYDVKM. V lost 6 bases and J lost 6; bases outside the gene matches: 8. CDR3 region: CASRSGTGGRKTQYF. In nucleotides, the CDR3 is TGTGCCAGCAGATCTGGGACAGGGGGCAGGAAGACCCAGTACTTC.

This clone was found a few times. One end of the junction does not line up with germline, which may come from a read error. The genes are TRBV7-7 and TRBJ2-7; 11 bases align to TRBD2. Germline lookup yields CDR1 SSHAT and CDR2 FNYEAQ (reference sequence). The CDR3 has 14 amino acids. Here the CDR3 reads CASSSVAGGDEQYF. CDR3 sequence (DNA): TGTGCTAGCAGCTCGGTAGCGGGAGGGGACGAGCAGTACTTC.

This clone was observed a handful of times. The chain combines TRBV18 with TRBJ1-1; D is possibly TRBD1 (6 bases). Germline V CDR1 and CDR2: KGHSH, LQKENI. The V gene lost 6 bases and the J gene lost 0 bases, with 11 bases spanning the gap. This CDR3 contains 14 residues. This chain's CDR3 is CASSITGMNTEAFF. The CDR3 coding sequence is TGTGCCAGCTCCATCACAGGGATGAACACTGAAGCTTTCTTT.

This clone turned up a few times. The chain carries TRBV28 and TRBJ2-1; tentative D call: TRBD1 (5 bases). V lost 6 bases and J lost 6, with 6 bases in between. CDR1 is MDHEN and CDR2 is SYDVKM in the germline V gene. CDR3 length: 11 residues. The CDR3, as DNA: TGTGCCAGCAGAGGGGTCAATGAGCAGTTCTTC. Its translation: CASRGVNEQFF.

The chain couples TRBV27 to TRBJ2-2; 7 bases are a match to TRBD1. The V gene's germline CDR1 is MNHEY and CDR2 SMNVEV (reference sequence). The CDR3 consists of 15 residues. V shed 3 bases, J shed 4 bases, and the junction held 5 bases outside the gene matches. CDR3 DNA sequence: TGTGCCAGCAGTTTTGAGACAGGGATCACCGGGGAGCTGTTTTTT. This codes for CASSFETGITGELFF.

This chain joins TRBV6-4 and TRBJ2-3; TRBD2 matches at 9 bases. Looked up from germline, CDR1 is MRHNA and CDR2 is SNTAGT. The CDR3 length is 14 residues. The V segment lost 5 bases and the J segment 4 bases; nucleotides outside the gene matches: 4. CDR3 nucleotide sequence: TGTGCCAGCAGTCTTAGCGGGAGCGCAGATACGCAGTATTTT. Translating gives CASSLSGSADTQYF.

The rearrangement uses TRBV6-1 and TRBJ1-2; TRBD1 aligns across 12 bases. CDR3 size: 18 residues. Trimming removed 2 bases from V and 7 bases from J; junction bases left unmatched: 14. Per the germline V gene, CDR1 is MNHNS and CDR2 is SASEGT. The CDR3 sequence is CASSERSPGTGGMAGYTF. In DNA, the CDR3 is TGTGCCAGCAGTGAACGCTCCCCCGGGACAGGGGGCATGGCTGGCTACACCTTC.

The genes are TRBV11-1 and TRBJ2-7, with 9 bases lining up with TRBD1. Trimming took 5 bases from V and 3 from J; bases not matched to a gene: 5. Germline V gene data show CDR1 as SGHAT and CDR2 as FQDESV (reference sequence). The CDR3 is made up of 14 amino acids. The chain's CDR3 is CASSRDRANYEQYF. Here the CDR3 DNA reads TGTGCCAGCAGCCGGGACAGGGCCAACTACGAGCAGTACTTC.

This clone was picked up a small number of times. The chain employs TRBV7-6 and TRBJ2-7; TRBD2 matches 10 bases. The CDR3 totals 12 residues. CDR1 SGHVS and CDR2 FNYEAQ come from the germline V gene. V gave up 8 bases and J gave up 6 bases; unmatched junction bases: 4. In nucleotides, the CDR3 is TGTGCCAGCTCTAGCGGGAGCTCCGAGCAGTACTTC. Protein sequence: CASSSGSSEQYF.

V and J are TRBV28 and TRBJ2-1; D is unresolved. V lost 6 bases and J lost 0, with 15 bases in between. The CDR3 has 16 residues. Germline V gene data show CDR1 as MDHEN and CDR2 as SYDVKM. The CDR3 region has the DNA TGTGCCAGCAGCCAAAGGCAGACCTACTCCTACAATGAGCAGTTCTTC. Its protein is CASSQRQTYSYNEQFF. The whole variable domain, remainder taken from reference TRBV28 and TRBJ2-1, is DVKVTQSSRYLVKRTGEKVFLECVQDMDHENMFWYRQDPGLGLRLIYFSYDVKMKEKGDIPEGYSVSREKKERFSLILESASTNQTSMYLCASSQRQTYSYNEQFFGPGTRLTVL.

This clone was picked up one time. V gene TRBV30 combines with J gene TRBJ2-1, with D perhaps matching TRBD2 (7 bases). This CDR3 has 13 amino acids. The V gene's germline CDR1 is GTSNPN and CDR2 SVGIG (reference sequence). Trimming took 2 bases from V and 10 from J, leaving 15 bases between them. CDR3: CAWSPGGGREQFF. The CDR3 DNA sequence: TGTGCCTGGAGTCCGGGGGGCGGGAGAGAGCAGTTCTTC.

The rearrangement joins TRBV4-1 to TRBJ2-2; 11 nucleotides match TRBD1. V gave up 6 bases and J gave up 6 bases; unmatched junction bases: 3. Germline V gives CDR1 MGHRA, CDR2 YSYEKL. This CDR3 has 14 residues. CDR3 amino acids: CASRQGQGAGELFF. The CDR3 DNA follows: TGCGCCAGCAGGCAGGGACAGGGGGCCGGGGAGCTGTTTTTT.

The rearrangement uses TRBV11-2 and TRBJ2-1; no clear D gene. The germline V and J ends were trimmed by 5 bases and 7 bases, with 15 bases remaining between them. Germline V gene data show CDR1 as SGHAT and CDR2 as FQNNGV. The CDR3 has 14 amino acids. This CDR3 reads CASSLWGLTNEQFF. Written as DNA, the CDR3 is TGTGCCAGCAGCCTATGGGGTCTCACTAATGAGCAGTTCTTC.

This chain connects TRBV7-9 to TRBJ2-5; D gene uncertain. The CDR3 sequence is 14 residues long. Trimming shortened V by 1 base and J by 1 base, and 7 bases separated the two germline ends. Germline CDR1 and CDR2: SEHNR and FQNEAQ (reference sequence). CDR3 coding DNA: TGTGCCAGCAGCTTAGGGGTGGTCCAAGAGACCCAGTACTTC. Amino acids: CASSLGVVQETQYF.

The chain combines TRBV29-1 with TRBJ2-3, with TRBD2 as a possible D gene (6 bases). The germline gives CDR1 SQVTM, CDR2 ANQGSEA. V was pared by 4 bases and J by 4 bases, with 9 bases between. CDR3 length: 12 residues. CDR3 in DNA: TGCAGCGTTGGGGACTTGGCAGATACGCAGTATTTT. It is translated as CSVGDLADTQYF.

In this sample, this clone turned up a few times. The gene calls are TRBV29-1 and TRBJ2-3, with TRBD2 matching over 9 bases. This CDR3 contains 17 residues. CDR1 is SQVTM, CDR2 ANQGSEA, per germline. Trimming at V came to 5 bases and at J to 3 bases, leaving 15 bases not matched to a gene. Here the CDR3 DNA reads TGCAGCGTTCCCCCCTCCGGGGGTAGCGGGAGAACAGATACGCAGTATTTT. Translation gives CSVPPSGGSGRTDTQYF.

This chain joins TRBV18 and TRBJ1-4; 7 bases fit TRBD1. There are 14 residues in the CDR3. CDR1 and CDR2 (germline): KGHSH, LQKENI. V shed 3 bases and J 6 bases; nucleotides not matched to a gene: 4. The CDR3 bases are TGTGCCAGCTCACCCGGGACAGCCTATGAAAAACTGTTTTTT. Its translation is CASSPGTAYEKLFF.

The rearrangement uses TRBV5-8 and TRBJ2-7; TRBD1 aligns across 10 bases. Germline loops: CDR1 SGHTS, CDR2 YDEGEE. There are 16 residues in the CDR3. After removal of 4 bases from V and 5 bases from J, the junction contained 12 bases not matched to a gene. DNA for the CDR3: TGTGCCAGCAGCCTATTCGCCGGGACAGGGGCCCACGAGCAGTACTTC. Amino acid sequence: CASSLFAGTGAHEQYF. The variable domain in full, completed from reference TRBV5-8 and TRBJ2-7, reads EAGVTQSPTHLIKTRGQQATLRCSPISGHTSVYWYQQALGLGLQFLLWYDEGEERNRGNFPPRFSGRQFPNYSSELNVNALELEDSALYLCASSLFAGTGAHEQYFGPGTRLTVT.

The chain is built from TRBV2 and TRBJ2-4; a weak D match, TRBD2 (5 bases). The CDR3 loop spans 16 amino acids. Germline CDR1 reads SNHLY; CDR2 reads FYNNEI. Trimming stripped 6 bases from V and 0 bases from J, with 15 bases between. CDR3: CASREGGLVAKNIQYF. The CDR3 nucleotides read TGTGCCAGCAGAGAGGGCGGACTGGTAGCCAAAAACATTCAGTACTTC.

This chain joins TRBV11-3 and TRBJ2-1, with 7 bases fitting TRBD2. The CDR3 is 15 amino acids. V lost 5 bases and J lost 3; bases outside the gene matches: 7. The germline gives CDR1 SGHNT, CDR2 YENEEA. The CDR3 loop reads CASSQTGLYYNEQFF. The CDR3 DNA sequence: TGTGCCAGCAGCCAGACGGGACTATACTACAATGAGCAGTTCTTC.